This entry is about one T cell receptor (beta chain). Its matching antigen is unknown. MiXCR, applied by TCRdb to the 5' RACE reads, yields one record per CDR3 protein. Found here are 300,000 to 400,000 distinct CDR3 sequences, approximately 8.7% of them singletons; the top ten hold roughly 8.7%. The data belong to a study of identical twins. Study results and limitations: Beta out-of-frame sequences showed weaker excess sharing between twins.

The CDR3 loop spans 14 amino acids. Germline trimming cut 2 bases from V and 3 bases from J; bases unmatched to any gene: 4. Germline CDR1 DFQATT, CDR2 SNEGSKA (reference sequence). The V gene is TRBV20-1, the J gene TRBJ2-1; 7 nucleotides match TRBD2. Material: naive T cells sorted from blood. The clonotype was recovered from a woman aged 50 to 65 in good health. CDR3 sequence (DNA): TGCAGTGCTAGAACCCGGGACTACTACAATGAGCAGTTCTTC. This sequence encodes CSARTRDYYNEQFF.